This TCR beta chain was obtained from a study of beta chain features in type 1 diabetes. CDR3 length: 14 residues. Germline V gene sequence: CDR1 SGDLS, CDR2 YYNGEE. V was pared by 0 bases and J by 3 bases, with 8 bases between. The investigators reverse transcribed all of the isolated RNA, so they sequenced expressed TCRB transcripts. The assay was immunoSEQ multiplex PCR, and TCRdb's table has in-frame clones only and misses some. The data hold about 250,000 clones, with 12% to 15% observed a single time. In all sorted populations, purity surpassed 98%. V usage is TRBV9 and J usage is TRBJ2-3; weak D call: TRBD2 (5 bases). Material for sequencing was naive CD4+ T cells from blood. The TCR comes from a woman in her thirties or forties in good health. The chain's CDR3 is CASSVELATDTQYF. Here the CDR3 DNA reads TGTGCCAGCAGCGTAGAGCTAGCTACAGATACGCAGTATTTT. The full variable domain, completed using reference TRBV9 and TRBJ2-3, is DSGVTQTPKHLITATGQRVTLRCSPRSGDLSVYWYQQSLDQGLQFLIQYYNGEERAKGNILERFSAQQFPDLHSELNLSSLELGDSALYFCASSVELATDTQYFGPGTRLTVL.